This TCR beta chain was documented in a study of memory CD4+ T cells and cytomegalovirus serostatus. Whole-study context: This sample comes from healthy Belgian adults, about nine CMV seropositive, under 25 seronegative.

Study-wide results and caveats: CD4+ memory repertoires contained about 40% of the 164 reported CMV TCRbeta sequences.

With respect to this clone: Its antigen is currently unknown.

Germline V lookup: CDR1 LNHDA, CDR2 SQIVND (reference sequence). Trimming took 1 base from V and 3 from J; bases not matched to a gene: 9. The CDR3 has 18 residues. The sort gate was single viable CD3+CD4+CD8-CD45RO+ cells for memory CD4+ T cells. CD4+ T cells were isolated by positive magnetic selection. Original processing notes: After removing out-of-frame reads, approximately 2 million distinct TCRbeta sequences remained. Assay used: immunoSEQ multiplex PCR; TCRdb lists only in-frame clones, some missing. V and J calls and clone size are as listed in that table; D and trimming were resolved from the DNA. Among some 40,000 clones listed, roughly 85% were seen once.

Sequenced input: memory CD4+ T cells from blood. V gene TRBV19 combines with J gene TRBJ2-6; the match to TRBD2 covers 7 bases. This clonotype originated in an adult in good health and CMV-seropositive. CDR3: CASSIAPGGMYGANVLTF. The CDR3 DNA follows: TGTGCCAGTAGTATAGCTCCGGGAGGAATGTATGGGGCCAACGTCCTGACTTTC.